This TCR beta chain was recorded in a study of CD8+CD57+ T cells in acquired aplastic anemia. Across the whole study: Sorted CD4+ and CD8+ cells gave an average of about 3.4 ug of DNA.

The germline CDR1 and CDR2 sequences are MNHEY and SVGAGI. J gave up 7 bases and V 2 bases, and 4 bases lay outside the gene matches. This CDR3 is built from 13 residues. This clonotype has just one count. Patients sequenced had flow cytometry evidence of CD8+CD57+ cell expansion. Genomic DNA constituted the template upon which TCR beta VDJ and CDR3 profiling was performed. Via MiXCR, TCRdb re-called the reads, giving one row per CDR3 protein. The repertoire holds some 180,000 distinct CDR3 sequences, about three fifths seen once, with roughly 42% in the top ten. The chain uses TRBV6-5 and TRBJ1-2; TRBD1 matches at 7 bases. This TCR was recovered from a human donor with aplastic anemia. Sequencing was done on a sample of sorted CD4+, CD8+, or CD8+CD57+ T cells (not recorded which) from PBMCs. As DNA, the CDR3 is TGTGCCAGCAGTTACGGCACAGGGGCTGGCTACACCTTC. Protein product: CASSYGTGAGYTF.